The 15 T cell receptor beta chains below all came from one sample that was sequenced in a study of blood T cell repertoires in COVID-19. Assay used: immunoSEQ multiplex PCR; TCRdb lists only in-frame clones, some missing. This table holds 100,000 or so clones, around 89% found once. The sample consisted of peripheral blood. Receptors originate from a woman aged 80 or over with acute or convalescent COVID-19.

The V and J genes are TRBV5-4 and TRBJ2-7, with TRBD1 matching 8 bases. J lost 2 bases, V lost 4 bases, and 11 bases had no gene match. The CDR3 loop spans 16 amino acids. The germline gives CDR1 SGHNT, CDR2 YYREEE (reference sequence). CDR3 loop: CASSRARQGSTYEQYF. The DNA of the CDR3 is TGTGCCAGCAGCCGTGCACGACAGGGGTCTACCTACGAGCAGTACTTC.

The count of this clone is one. The rearrangement joins TRBV18 to TRBJ2-1; 9 bases agree with TRBD1. The CDR3 has 16 residues. CDR1 and CDR2 from the germline V gene are KGHSH and LQKENI. Trimming at V came to 3 bases and at J to 7 bases, leaving 10 bases not matched to a gene. The CDR3 loop is CASSPGLTGGLNEQFF. The CDR3 DNA sequence: TGTGCCAGCTCACCGGGCTTAACAGGGGGCCTGAATGAGCAGTTCTTC. The whole variable domain, filled in from reference TRBV18 and TRBJ2-1, reads NAGVMQNPRHLVRRRGQEARLRCSPMKGHSHVYWYRQLPEEGLKFMVYLQKENIIDESGMPKERFSAEFPKEGPSILRIQQVVRGDSAAYFCASSPGLTGGLNEQFFGPGTRLTVL.

This chain connects TRBV15 to TRBJ1-1; 8 nucleotides align to TRBD1. Germline CDR1 reads LNHNV; CDR2 reads YYDKDF (reference sequence). Trimming took 0 bases from V and 1 from J; bases not matched to a gene: 7. This CDR3 comprises 17 residues. CDR3 coding DNA: TGTGCCACCAGCAGAGATCCCCGACAGGGGCCGAACACTGAAGCTTTCTTT. Its translation: CATSRDPRQGPNTEAFF.

The rearrangement uses TRBV19 and TRBJ1-1, with 8 positions matching TRBD1. Losses at the gene ends were 4 bases for V and 5 bases for J; bases not matched to a gene: 9. The germline CDR1 and CDR2 sequences are LNHDA and SQIVND (reference sequence). The CDR3 loop spans 15 amino acids. The CDR3 sequence is CASSRAGGEYTEAFF. Written as DNA, the CDR3 is TGTGCCAGTAGTAGGGCAGGGGGCGAGTATACTGAAGCTTTCTTT.

The genes are TRBV5-6 and TRBJ2-7, with unresolved D. V lost 0 bases and J 5 bases, leaving 3 bases between the germline ends. CDR1 is SGHDT and CDR2 is YYEEEE in the germline V gene. The CDR3 has 11 amino acids. The CDR3 region is CASSLADEQYF. The CDR3 DNA reads TGTGCCAGCAGCTTGGCCGACGAGCAGTACTTC.

The genes are TRBV13 and TRBJ1-5; D unclear. The CDR3 sequence is 13 residues long. The V gene's germline CDR1 is PRHDT and CDR2 FYEKMQ (reference sequence). V lost 5 bases to trimming and J lost 8 bases, with 13 bases between them. The CDR3 nucleotides are TGTGCCAGCAGCCCATCCCAGGTAGAGCCCCAGCATTTT. This translates into CASSPSQVEPQHF.

CDR3 sequence: CASSHDRGWDTQYF. CDR3 sequence (DNA): TGTGCCAGTAGTCACGACAGGGGATGGGATACGCAGTATTTT. The J gene is TRBJ2-3, the V gene TRBV19; 8 bases are shared with TRBD1. Germline lookup yields CDR1 LNHDA and CDR2 SQIVND (reference sequence). This CDR3 spans 14 amino acids. Germline trimming cut 5 bases from V and 6 bases from J; bases unmatched to any gene: 7.

CDR3 DNA sequence: TGTGCCAGCAGCCAAGAGTCGGCAGGGGTAACCGGGGAGCTGTTTTTT. Amino acids: CASSQESAGVTGELFF. V is TRBV4-2 and J is TRBJ2-2; D is perhaps TRBD1 (6 bases). The CDR3 loop spans 16 amino acids. Trimming removed 0 bases from V and 5 bases from J, with 13 bases in between. From germline, CDR1 is LGHNA and CDR2 YNFKEQ.

This chain joins TRBV10-3 and TRBJ1-6; 12 bases agree with TRBD1. In germline, CDR1 is ENHRY, CDR2 SYGVKD. After removal of 6 bases from V and 8 bases from J, the junction contained 11 bases not matched to a gene. This CDR3 is 17 amino acids long. This CDR3 reads CAIRGTGGSPKDSPLHF. The CDR3 DNA sequence: TGTGCCATCAGGGGGACAGGGGGCTCACCCAAGGATTCACCCCTCCACTTT.

The genes are TRBV2 and TRBJ2-7; 8 bases align to TRBD2. The V segment lost 3 bases and the J segment 4 bases; nucleotides outside the gene matches: 5. This CDR3 has 14 residues. The germline V gene encodes CDR1 SNHLY and CDR2 FYNNEI. DNA for the CDR3: TGTGCCAGCAGTGACCGGGGGGGGCTTTACGAGCAGTACTTC. It specifies CASSDRGGLYEQYF.

The rearrangement joins TRBV5-5 to TRBJ1-6; D possibly corresponds to TRBD1 (5 bases). Per the germline V gene, CDR1 is SGHKS and CDR2 is YYEKEE (reference sequence). The CDR3 runs 15 residues. V was trimmed by 4 bases and J by 7 bases, leaving 15 bases between them. The CDR3 DNA sequence: TGTGCCAGCAGCCCGGCGGGGGTTACCAATTCACCCCTCCACTTT. This translates into CASSPAGVTNSPLHF.

V gene TRBV28 combines with J gene TRBJ1-5; D is undetermined. CDR3 length equals 14 residues. Trimming took 3 bases from V and 1 from J, leaving 7 bases between them. In germline, CDR1 is MDHEN, CDR2 SYDVKM. The CDR3 bases are TGTGCCAGCAGTTTTTTTCAGAGCAATCAGCCCCAGCATTTT. As protein: CASSFFQSNQPQHF.

This clone was picked up a small number of times. The V and J genes are TRBV2 and TRBJ2-3; 13 bases are shared with TRBD2. J was trimmed by 2 bases and V by 4 bases; bases with no gene match: 3. Germline values: CDR1 SNHLY, CDR2 FYNNEI. The CDR3 spans 16 residues. The DNA for the CDR3 is TGTGCCAGCAGTGCTACTAGCGGGGGGGACACAGATACGCAGTATTTT. Its protein is CASSATSGGDTDTQYF.

The V gene is TRBV10-3, the J gene TRBJ2-7; 7 nucleotides match TRBD1. The CDR3 consists of 14 residues. CDR1 and CDR2 from the germline V gene are ENHRY and SYGVKD. The V gene end was trimmed by 0 bases and the J gene end by 4 bases; junction bases not matched to a gene: 3. DNA for the CDR3: TGTGCCATCAGTGAGTCTAACAGGGGATACGAGCAGTACTTC. Translation gives CAISESNRGYEQYF.

The V call is TRBV19, the J call TRBJ1-5; tentative D call: TRBD1 (5 bases). V lost 4 bases to trimming and J lost 0 bases, with 13 bases between them. The CDR3 is made up of 16 amino acids. Germline CDR1 and CDR2: LNHDA and SQIVND (reference sequence). CDR3 residues: CASSTFPDSSNQPQHF. CDR3 in DNA: TGTGCCAGTAGTACCTTCCCAGACAGTAGCAATCAGCCCCAGCATTTT.